This T cell receptor beta chain was obtained from a study of shared clonotypes between healthy human individuals. Study-wide points: About 4.5% of naive CD4 clonotypes were common to a few donors.

Worth noting for this clone: Its antigen is unidentified.

Terminally differentiated effector memory CD45RA+ cells were excluded by CCR7 positive selection of CD45RO-negative cells. Germline trimming cut 6 bases from V and 3 bases from J; bases unmatched to any gene: 9. CDR1 is SQVTM, CDR2 ANQGSEA, per germline. The CDR3 extends over 16 amino acids. Some clones are missing from TCRdb's copy, which holds only in-frame ones; the method was immunoSEQ multiplex PCR. The repertoire holds fewer than 850,000 clones, with approximately 96% as singletons. Sequencing was performed on naive CD8+ T cells sorted from blood. The source is a man aged 25-45 years in good health. The V and J genes are TRBV29-1 and TRBJ2-1; TRBD2 agrees at 12 bases. The CDR3 sequence: CSVESTSGRNYNEQFF. Here the CDR3 DNA reads TGCAGCGTGGAATCAACTAGCGGGAGGAACTACAATGAGCAGTTCTTC.